Below, one T cell receptor (beta chain) is given with its context. The antigen is not known. These data come from a study of cytomegalovirus exposure and HLA in healthy donors. The study, taken as a whole, reports: TCR beta chains numbering about 160 were designated cytomegalovirus-associated. Researchers reported in a later analysis that a missense DCLRE1C variant was tied to TCR beta V- and J-gene trimming.

After removal of 3 bases from V and 3 bases from J, the junction contained 9 bases not matched to a gene. This CDR3 comprises 16 residues. CDR1 is LGHNA, CDR2 YSLEER, per germline. The primer mix had 60 Vbeta and 13 Jbeta primers. Generated by immunoSEQ multiplex PCR, the TCRdb table keeps only in-frame clones and is missing some. The sample is made up of 100,000 to 150,000 clones, and the top ten hold roughly 1.7% of it. The clonotype comes from a man younger than 30 in good health and CMV-seronegative. The sequenced material came from PBMCs. This rearrangement joins TRBV4-3 to TRBJ1-2, with 8 bases lining up with TRBD1. CDR3 loop: CASSQETGAIYYGYTF. The CDR3 region has the DNA TGCGCCAGCAGCCAGGAGACAGGGGCCATATACTATGGCTACACCTTC.